The rows below give T cell receptor beta chains drawn from one sample of a study of human T cells and chemical hapten exposure. MiXCR, applied by TCRdb to the RACE reads, yields one record per CDR3 protein. This table holds some 99,000 distinct CDR3 sequences, more than 7% found once. The sample here was whole blood, taken in connection with sensitization to the hapten diphenylcyclopropenone (DPC). The receptors here all came from a woman between 35 and 50 years old with alopecia areata. Some clones in this sample may be carry-over from other donors' samples. CDR3s include the opening cysteine and the closing phenylalanine or tryptophan. The order of the fields is clone size, V gene, J gene, D gene, CDR3 DNA, CDR3 protein. The D gene is left open where the match is weak. Clone size, where shown, is once, few, many, or a class for clones that have expanded.

>few|TRBV7-7|TRBJ2-1|.
TGTGCCAGTAGCTCGGGGTGGGGGCAATACAATGAGCAGTTCTTC
CASSSGWGQYNEQFF
>few|TRBV18|TRBJ2-1|TRBD2
TGTGCCAGCTCACCAGCGGGGGGGCTATACAATGAGCAGTTCTTC
CASSPAGGLYNEQFF
>many|TRBV7-9|TRBJ1-2|.
TGTGCCAGCAGCTTAGTGCCAGACTATGGCTACACCTTC
CASSLVPDYGYTF
>.|TRBV7-9|TRBJ1-3|.
TGTGCCAGCAGCTTACGGGACACCATATATTTT
CASSLRDTIYF
>.|TRBV2|TRBJ2-2|.
TGTGCCAGCTCATGGCTTCAAAACACCGGGGAGCTGTTTTTT
CASSWLQNTGELFF
>few|TRBV14|TRBJ2-5|.
TGTGCCAGCAGCCTAAAGTGGACCAACCAAGAGACCCAGTACTTC
CASSLKWTNQETQYF
>few|TRBV30|TRBJ1-2|.
TGTGCCTGGAGCATCGGGTATGGCTACACCTTC
CAWSIGYGYTF
>many|TRBV6-6|TRBJ2-1|.
TGTGCCAGCAGCCCCACTAGTGTCAATGAGCAGTTCTTC
CASSPTSVNEQFF
>few|TRBV23-1|TRBJ2-5|.
TGCGCCAGCAGTCGGCTCTTACAAGAGACCCAGTACTTC
CASSRLLQETQYF
>few|TRBV28|TRBJ1-5|TRBD1
TGTGCCAGCAGTTACCTCACCGGGACAGGGAATCAGCCCCAGCATTTT
CASSYLTGTGNQPQHF
>few|TRBV20-1|TRBJ2-1|TRBD2
TGCAGTGCTAGAGTGGCTAGCGGGGCCTACAATGAGCAGTTCTTC
CSARVASGAYNEQFF
>.|TRBV18|TRBJ2-3|.
TGTGCCAGCTCACCGTATCAGGGGATAAGCACAGATACGCAGTATTTT
CASSPYQGISTDTQYF
>.|TRBV15|TRBJ1-3|TRBD1
TGTGCCACCAGCGATGGACAGGGTGTCTCTGGAAACACCATATATTTT
CATSDGQGVSGNTIYF
>few|TRBV24-1|TRBJ2-6|.
TGTGCCACCAGTGCTGGGGCCAACGTCCTGACTTTC
CATSAGANVLTF
>many|TRBV11-2|TRBJ1-1|.
TGTGCCAGCAGTCTACAGGGCCAGACTGAAGCTTTCTTT
CASSLQGQTEAFF
>few|TRBV9|TRBJ2-6|.
TGTGCCAGCAGTTCGGCCTCTGGGGCCAACGTCCTGACTTTC
CASSSASGANVLTF
>few|TRBV7-2|TRBJ2-7|TRBD2
TGTGCCAGCAGCCCTAGCGGGGGGGCCCCCTACGAGCAGTACTTC
CASSPSGGAPYEQYF
>.|TRBV7-8|TRBJ2-2|.
TGTGCCAGCAGCCCACAGGGACTTTATAACACCGGGGAGCTGTTTTTT
CASSPQGLYNTGELFF
>.|TRBV10-2|TRBJ2-7|TRBD2
TGCGCCAGCAGTGAGTCGGGGGGGGAAAGGAAGAACTTC
CASSESGGERKNF
>few|TRBV10-3|TRBJ1-1|TRBD1
TGTGCCGTATTGACAGGGCTGAACACTGAAGCTTTCTTT
CAVLTGLNTEAFF
>.|TRBV6-2/TRBV6-3|TRBJ2-6|.
TGTGCCAGCAGTTCCGGGACGTTCGGCTCTGGGGCCAACGTCCTGACTTTC
CASSSGTFGSGANVLTF
>few|TRBV10-3|TRBJ2-1|.
TGTGCCATCAGTGATCAGGGCACCTACAATGAGCAGTTCTTC
CAISDQGTYNEQFF
>many|TRBV6-5|TRBJ1-6|.
TGTGCCAGCAGTTACCTCATTCCCCGGGGTTCAGGTTCACCCCTCCACTTT
CASSYLIPRGSGSPLHF
>few|TRBV2|TRBJ2-2|.
TGTGCCAGCACCTGGGACACCGGCGGGACCGGGGAGCTGTTTTTT
CASTWDTGGTGELFF
>few|TRBV2|TRBJ1-5|.
TGTGCCAGCAGCGCACAGGGCCCCTGGAGCAATCAGCCCCAGCATTTT
CASSAQGPWSNQPQHF
>few|TRBV30|TRBJ1-6|.
TGTGCCTGGAGTGGGAGCTCCTATAATTCACCCCTCCACTTT
CAWSGSSYNSPLHF
>many|TRBV6-6|TRBJ2-6|.
TGTGCCAGCAGTTTCACCCTCTCGGGGGGCAAGAGTCCTGGGGCCAACGTCCTGACTTTC
CASSFTLSGGKSPGANVLTF
>.|TRBV2|TRBJ1-2|.
TGTGCCAGCAGTGAAAGTCCGGCCAGCTTCTATGGCTACACCTTC
CASSESPASFYGYTF
>many|TRBV7-2|TRBJ1-6|.
TGTGCCACGGGGCTAGACTATAATTCACCCCTCCACTTT
CATGLDYNSPLHF
>.|TRBV29-1|TRBJ2-5|TRBD1
TGCAGCGTCGGACAGGGAAGAGAGACCCAGTACTTC
CSVGQGRETQYF
>many|TRBV11-2|TRBJ2-3|.
TGTGCCAGCAGCTTAGATTGGAGGGGGGAAGGAGCGGATACGCAGTATTTT
CASSLDWRGEGADTQYF
>many|TRBV9|TRBJ2-5|TRBD1
TGTGCCAGCAGCGGGGACAGGGGCGGAGAGACCCAGTACTTC
CASSGDRGGETQYF
>few|TRBV6-5|TRBJ1-3|TRBD1
TGTGCCAGCAGGACCACAAAGGGGGCCTCTGGAAACACCATATATTTT
CASRTTKGASGNTIYF
>.|TRBV12-3/TRBV12-4|TRBJ2-1|.
TGTGCCAGCCGCCGGGATCCCACGGACAATGAGCAGTTCTTC
CASRRDPTDNEQFF
>few|TRBV7-9|TRBJ1-6|TRBD1
TGTGCCAGCAGCCCGACAGGGGAAGGCTCACCCCTCCACTTT
CASSPTGEGSPLHF
>many|TRBV7-9|TRBJ2-7|.
TGTGCCAGCAGCCCTCGGACAGCGGACTGGGAGCAGTACTTC
CASSPRTADWEQYF
>many|TRBV6-5|TRBJ2-1|TRBD2
TGTGCCAGCAGTTTCACCGGGACTAGAGCCTTCAATGAGCAGTTCTTC
CASSFTGTRAFNEQFF
>few|TRBV15|TRBJ2-1|TRBD1
TGTGCCACCAGCAGAGAAACAGGGGAAGGGTTCTTC
CATSRETGEGFF
>.|TRBV5-1|TRBJ2-7|TRBD1
TGCGCCAGCAGCTTGCAGGGACAGACCTACGAGCAGTACTTC
CASSLQGQTYEQYF
>many|TRBV19|TRBJ1-2|.
TGTGCCAGTAGCCTAAGGACAGATGGCTACACCTTC
CASSLRTDGYTF
>.|TRBV7-8|TRBJ2-2|.
TGTGCCAGCAGCTTAGCGCCATTAAGGGTGGAGCTGTTTTTT
CASSLAPLRVELFF
>many|TRBV12-3/TRBV12-4|TRBJ1-2|.
TGTGCCAGCACCATGGACGGCTATGGCTACACCTTC
CASTMDGYGYTF
>many|TRBV18|TRBJ1-4|.
TGTGCCAGCTCACCAAGGACTGATAATGAAAAACTGTTTTTT
CASSPRTDNEKLFF